Only a few counts were recorded for the clone carrying this T cell receptor (beta chain). TCRdb independently ran MiXCR on the reads; one entry per CDR3 protein. The repertoire holds around 170,000 distinct CDR3 sequences, with around 14% as singletons. CDR3 length: 13 amino acids. With 5 bases clipped from V and 9 bases from J, the junction kept 9 bases outside the gene matches. From germline, CDR1 is SQVTM and CDR2 ANQGSEA. The data derive from a study of T cell repertoires in cytomegalovirus infection. For the study at large: Matching HLA type and CMV infection were both indicated by public TCR beta signatures.

This receptor was taken from a human donor in good health (CMV status not recorded). Some clones in this sample may be carry-over from other donors' samples. The V gene is TRBV29-1, the J gene TRBJ2-7; TRBD1 matches 11 bases. The sample comprised PBMCs. CDR3 in amino acids: CSVSRTGGFGQYF. The CDR3 DNA reads as TGCAGCGTTAGTAGGACAGGGGGCTTTGGGCAGTACTTC.